This TCR beta chain came from a study of T cell repertoires in cytomegalovirus infection. Overall study: Indicated by public TCR beta signatures were CMV infection and matching HLA type.

This clonotype was picked up one time. The antigen remains unidentified. Germline and junction disagree at one end, which may indicate a read error. Via MiXCR, TCRdb re-called the reads, giving one row per CDR3 protein. The sample contains about 890,000 distinct CDR3 sequences, approximately 31% of which appear only once. The sequence derives from a human donor in good health (CMV status not recorded). Some clones in this sample may be carry-over from other donors' samples. The source material was cultured CD8+ T cells from PBMCs, sampled from culture after CMV antigen stimulation.

The DNA of the CDR3 is TGTGCCAACAGCCCCGTTCGGGATGAGCAGTTCTTC. Amino acid sequence: CANSPVRDEQFF. This sequence joins TRBV7-4 and TRBJ2-1; no firm D call. This CDR3 comprises 12 residues. Germline CDR1 is SGHVT and CDR2 is SQSDAQ.